The 21 T cell receptor beta chains below all came from one sample that was sequenced in a study of cytomegalovirus exposure and HLA in healthy donors. Clones were read by immunoSEQ multiplex PCR, and TCRdb kept only the in-frame ones, dropping some. The data contain around 150,000 clones, approximately 81% of them singletons. The sample comprised PBMCs. These receptors originate from a man aged 25 to 40 in good health and CMV-seropositive.

The chain joins TRBV5-1 to TRBJ2-7; D is perhaps TRBD2 (6 bases). V lost 0 bases and J 3 bases, leaving 13 bases between the germline ends. This CDR3 spans 15 amino acids. The germline gives CDR1 SGHRS, CDR2 YFSETQ. CDR3 sequence: CASSLVRGGDYEQYF. CDR3 DNA: TGCGCCAGCAGCTTGGTTAGGGGAGGAGACTACGAGCAGTACTTC.

This chain links TRBV7-8 with TRBJ1-2; TRBD1 matches at 7 bases. Germline V gene lookup returns CDR1 SGHVS and CDR2 FQNEAQ. CDR3 length: 16 residues. V lost 2 bases to trimming and J lost 8 bases; unmatched junction nucleotides: 14. The CDR3 loop is CASSLNGRGEGGGYTF. The DNA of the CDR3 is TGTGCCAGCAGCTTAAACGGGAGGGGCGAAGGGGGCGGCTACACCTTC.

This chain links TRBV9 with TRBJ2-5; no clear D gene. CDR1 is SGDLS, CDR2 YYNGEE, per germline. V lost 2 bases and J 2 bases, leaving 10 bases between the germline ends. CDR3 size: 14 residues. The CDR3 region has the DNA TGTGCCAGCAGCGTTGGTGTGCAGCAAGAGACCCAGTACTTC. Its translation: CASSVGVQQETQYF.

This chain joins TRBV30 and TRBJ2-2, with 8 bases that match TRBD1. Trimming took 1 base from V and 6 from J; bases not matched to a gene: 13. The CDR3 consists of 17 residues. Germline V gives CDR1 GTSNPN, CDR2 SVGIG (reference sequence). The CDR3 coding sequence is TGTGCCTGGAGTGCAGACAGGGGAGTACCTTCCGCCGGGGAGCTGTTTTTT. Protein product: CAWSADRGVPSAGELFF.

The chain uses TRBV5-1 and TRBJ2-5; maybe TRBD1 (6 bases). CDR1 is SGHRS, CDR2 YFSETQ, per germline. This CDR3 has 14 amino acids. The germline V and J ends were trimmed by 3 bases and 4 bases, with 13 bases remaining between them. In DNA, the CDR3 is TGCGCCAGCAGCTCGTCGATGGGGGCAGAGACCCAGTACTTC. This translates into CASSSSMGAETQYF.

The chain employs TRBV30 and TRBJ2-1, with D perhaps matching TRBD2 (6 bases). Trimming shortened V by 2 bases and J by 5 bases, and 16 bases separated the two germline ends. CDR3 length: 15 residues. From germline, CDR1 is GTSNPN and CDR2 SVGIG (reference sequence). This CDR3 reads CAWSLASDNDNEQFF. CDR3 bases: TGTGCCTGGAGTTTGGCTAGCGACAACGACAATGAGCAGTTCTTC.

The chain employs TRBV2 and TRBJ2-1, with TRBD1 matching 8 bases. This CDR3 contains 16 residues. Germline CDR1 SNHLY, CDR2 FYNNEI. The V gene end was trimmed by 3 bases and the J gene end by 0 bases; junction bases not matched to a gene: 4. The CDR3 spells CASSEQGAGSYNEQFF. DNA for the CDR3: TGTGCCAGCAGTGAGCAGGGGGCGGGCTCCTACAATGAGCAGTTCTTC.

CDR3 DNA: TGCAGCGTTGAAGGTGCAGGGGCCGGCGACGAGCAGTACTTC. Protein product: CSVEGAGAGDEQYF. This chain connects TRBV29-1 to TRBJ2-7, with D perhaps matching TRBD1 (6 bases). V dropped 1 base and J dropped 5 bases, with 15 bases sitting between them. CDR1 is SQVTM and CDR2 is ANQGSEA in the germline V gene. The CDR3 extends over 14 amino acids.

The chain is built from TRBV29-1 and TRBJ2-7, with 7 bases fitting TRBD1. V shed 6 bases and J 3 bases; nucleotides not matched to a gene: 8. The CDR3 is made up of 13 amino acids. CDR1 is SQVTM and CDR2 is ANQGSEA in the germline V gene. This CDR3 is CSVLPGTDYEQYF. The CDR3 bases are TGCAGCGTACTCCCGGGGACAGACTACGAGCAGTACTTC.

The chain employs TRBV2 and TRBJ1-1; no clear D gene. This CDR3 is 13 amino acids long. V was clipped by 5 bases and J by 3 bases, with 10 bases between them. Germline V lookup: CDR1 SNHLY, CDR2 FYNNEI. The CDR3: CASSSTTYTEAFF. The CDR3 DNA sequence: TGTGCCAGCAGTTCTACGACTTACACTGAAGCTTTCTTT.

Concerning this clone: One junction end disagrees with the germline gene, perhaps due to a read error. The chain couples TRBV28 to TRBJ1-1, with a tentative D call TRBD1 (6 bases). Germline values: CDR1 MDHEN, CDR2 SYDVKM. CDR3 length: 12 residues. CDR3 protein: CASSRGGRSQYF. For the CDR3, the DNA is TGTGCCAGCAGTAGGGGGGGGCGCTCGCAGTACTTT. Full variable domain (outside the CDR3, taken from reference TRBV28 and TRBJ1-1): DVKVTQSSRYLVKRTGEKVFLECVQDMDHENMFWYRQDPGLGLRLIYFSYDVKMKEKGDIPEGYSVSREKKERFSLILESASTNQTSMYLCASSRGGRSQYFGQGTRLTVV.

The chain is built from TRBV29-1 and TRBJ1-1, with D unresolved. Trimming took off 6 bases at V and 5 bases at J, with 13 bases between the two ends. The CDR3 sequence is 12 residues long. Looked up from germline, CDR1 is SQVTM and CDR2 is ANQGSEA. The CDR3 DNA is TGCAGCGTGAGAGAGGGAGAGACTGAAGCTTTCTTT. Translated, it gives CSVREGETEAFF.

This clone was detected once. V usage is TRBV6-4 and J usage is TRBJ1-1, with D perhaps matching TRBD1 (6 bases). V was pared by 6 bases and J by 4 bases, with 18 bases between. The germline V gene encodes CDR1 MRHNA and CDR2 SNTAGT. The CDR3 spans 15 residues. The CDR3, as DNA: TGTGCCAGCAGCACCACATTGGGGGCAATCACTGAAGCTTTCTTT. It specifies CASSTTLGAITEAFF.

V gene TRBV28 combines with J gene TRBJ2-3; 7 bases match TRBD2. V gave up 6 bases and J gave up 3 bases; unmatched junction bases: 6. This CDR3 is 14 amino acids long. CDR1 MDHEN and CDR2 SYDVKM come from the germline V gene. The CDR3 is CASRSPGLTDTQYF. The CDR3 coding sequence is TGTGCCAGCAGGTCCCCGGGACTAACAGATACGCAGTATTTT.

This chain connects TRBV11-2 to TRBJ1-2; possible D gene TRBD1, 5 bases. CDR3 length: 13 amino acids. Germline V gene data show CDR1 as SGHAT and CDR2 as FQNNGV. The V gene lost 6 bases and the J gene lost 6 bases, with 14 bases spanning the gap. The CDR3 is CASRALGGNGYTF. In nucleotides, the CDR3 is TGTGCCAGCAGGGCCCTGGGGGGGAATGGCTACACCTTC.

This sequence joins TRBV7-3 and TRBJ2-3; 13 positions match TRBD2. V trimming: 1 base; J trimming: 5 bases; junction bases outside the gene matches: 3. This CDR3 contains 16 residues. In germline, CDR1 is SGHTA, CDR2 FQGTGA. The CDR3 here is CASSLRTSGGLDTQYF. CDR3 in DNA: TGTGCCAGCAGCTTAAGGACTAGCGGGGGTCTAGATACGCAGTATTTT.

This clone was detected a few times. The CDR3 here is CASRALLGIQPQHF. The CDR3 DNA is TGTGCCAGCAGGGCCCTGCTAGGAATTCAGCCCCAGCATTTT. The chain carries TRBV6-1 and TRBJ1-5; D is undetermined. V shed 6 bases and J shed 6 bases, with 15 bases lying between them. This CDR3 is 14 amino acids long. CDR1 and CDR2 from the germline V gene are MNHNS and SASEGT.

The chain combines TRBV5-5 with TRBJ1-2; D ambiguous. CDR1 SGHKS and CDR2 YYEKEE come from the germline V gene (reference sequence). Trimming took off 1 base at V and 1 base at J, with 5 bases between the two ends. CDR3 length: 13 residues. The CDR3 protein is CASSLSFNYGYTF. The DNA of the CDR3 is TGTGCCAGCAGCTTGTCCTTTAACTATGGCTACACCTTC.

This chain uses TRBV12-2 with TRBJ1-4; the tabulated D call, TRBD1, remains unverified against the DNA. TRBV12-2 is flagged as a pseudogene. CDR3 length equals 16 residues. The CDR3 protein is CASRPNRGRTNEKLFF. The CDR3 DNA is TGTGCAAGTCGCCCGAATAGGGGTAGGACTAATGAAAAACTGTTTTTT.

This sequence joins TRBV2 and TRBJ2-3, with TRBD1 identical over 8 bases. The CDR3 runs to 15 residues. V lost 5 bases to trimming and J lost 3 bases; unmatched junction nucleotides: 7. Germline V gene data show CDR1 as SNHLY and CDR2 as FYNNEI. Here the CDR3 reads CASSSDRGTTDTQYF. CDR3 in DNA: TGTGCCAGCAGTTCTGACAGGGGCACGACAGATACGCAGTATTTT. The entire variable domain, with the rest obtained from reference TRBV2 and TRBJ2-3, is as follows: EPEVTQTPSHQVTQMGQEVILRCVPISNHLYFYWYRQILGQKVEFLVSFYNNEISEKSEIFDDQFSVERPDGSNFTLKIRSTKLEDSAMYFCASSSDRGTTDTQYFGPGTRLTVL.

The J gene is TRBJ2-1, the V gene TRBV13; 10 nucleotides align to TRBD2. V lost 4 bases to trimming and J lost 6 bases; unmatched junction nucleotides: 3. Germline CDR1 PRHDT, CDR2 FYEKMQ (reference sequence). The CDR3 runs to 14 residues. CDR3 loop: CASSSSGRANEQFF. Written as DNA, the CDR3 is TGTGCCAGCAGCTCCAGCGGGAGGGCCAATGAGCAGTTCTTC.